This T cell receptor beta chain appears in the sequencing data of a study of CXCR3 chemokines and chemotherapy response in bladder cancer (dated by TCRdb to about 2022). About the study as a whole: Whether chemotherapy response in human bladder cancer was predicted by intratumoral CXCR3 chemokine system activity was examined in the study.

The germline V gene yields SGHAT for CDR1 and FQNNGV for CDR2. Taken from cysteine to phenylalanine, the CDR3 has 15 residues. Only the CDR3 region is kept as DNA, spanning 45 bases read in frame from base 1. After removal of 5 bases from V and 5 bases from J, the junction retains 8 bases not matched to a gene. In this sample, this clonotype turned up many times. Its antigen target is currently unknown. No base qualities exist here, and no much larger clone lies one base off it. Libraries were built with PCR. These reads were obtained on an Illumina HiSeq 2500. TCRdb reprocessed the public reads (quality trimming at Q25 with fastp, clone calling with MiXCR) and kept in-frame beta chains. Every distinct CDR3 protein forms one entry, paired with its most common genes and DNA. The sample records about 3,500 distinct CDR3 sequences, about 25% of which are singletons. The top ten clones comprise about 13% of the sample.

This clonotype originated in a human donor with bladder cancer that did not respond to neoadjuvant chemotherapy. Sampling was conducted from a patient whose treatment included neoadjuvant chemotherapy. Here the chain combines TRBV11-2 and TRBJ2-2; TRBD1 lines up with 7 middle nucleotides. The DNA sequence follows: TGTGCCAGCAGCAACCGACAGGGCCGGACCGGGGAGCTGTTTTTT. This yields the protein CASSNRQGRTGELFF.